This T cell receptor (beta chain) was documented in a study of OX40 agonist ivuxolimab in advanced cancers. Study-wide context: Patients were given ivuxolimab, an antibody that agonizes OX40 (CD134).

Study outcomes and limitations: Among patients with partial responses at 0.1-3.0 mg/kg, clonal expansion was among the lowest. Nonresponders included some who also had low normalized T-cell clonal expansion. Clonal expansion from baseline to week 6 occurred in both CD4+ and CD8+ T cells.

CDR3 size: 15 residues. Germline V CDR1 and CDR2: MNHNS, SASEGT. The V and J ends lost 4 bases and 2 bases respectively, with 9 bases between them. For this clone: No antigen is known for it.

Here immunoSEQ multiplex PCR was the method, and the copy in TCRdb shows in-frame clones only, minus some. The sample shows about 70,000 clones, approximately 78% of them seen only once. This clonotype originated in an adult with an advanced solid tumor such as melanoma, head and neck, liver or kidney cancer. The rearrangement joins TRBV6-1 to TRBJ2-6; the D gene could be TRBD1 or TRBD2 (6 bases each). The sequences come from CD4+ or CD8+ T cells sorted from blood, collected in a trial of the OX40 agonist ivuxolimab. Written as DNA, the CDR3 is TGTGCCAGCAGTGGGGGGGCAGCTGGGGCCAACGTCCTGACTTTC. Translating it yields CASSGGAAGANVLTF.